The 2 T cell receptor beta chains reported below all come from one sample, sequenced in a study of blood T cell repertoires in COVID-19. Clones were read by immunoSEQ multiplex PCR, and TCRdb kept only the in-frame ones, dropping some. This sample yields more than 250,000 clones, of which roughly 88% are seen a single time; roughly 2% belongs to the top ten. The sample consisted of PBMCs or T cells enriched from blood (not recorded which). These receptor sequences come from a young man who had recovered from COVID-19.

In its sample, this clone was seen once. The CDR3 reads CASSSRDRMGPGAFF. CDR3 DNA: TGTGCCAGCAGTTCGAGGGACAGGATGGGACCTGGAGCTTTCTTT. This chain uses TRBV2 with TRBJ1-1; 8 positions agree with TRBD1. The length of the CDR3 is 15 residues. Trimming removed 5 bases from V and 10 bases from J; junction bases left unmatched: 15. CDR1 and CDR2 from the germline V gene are SNHLY and FYNNEI.

This sequence joins TRBV9 and TRBJ1-2; tentatively, D is TRBD1 (6 bases). The CDR3 is 15 amino acids. Germline-derived CDR1 and CDR2 are SGDLS and YYNGEE. The V end lost 0 bases, the J end lost 4 bases, and 13 bases lay between the germline ends. CDR3: CASSVGTVPSYGYTF. In DNA form, the CDR3 reads TGTGCCAGCAGCGTAGGGACAGTCCCGAGCTATGGCTACACCTTC.